These T cell receptor beta chains were read from a single sample in a study of T cells after yellow fever vaccination. TCRdb fed the 5' RACE reads into MiXCR, producing one record per CDR3 protein. This table holds tens of thousands of distinct CDR3 sequences, 7.5% to 9% found once. The sequencing used CD8+ T cells sorted from PBMCs, collected on the day of the yellow fever booster vaccination. The source of these receptors is a man younger than 45 who received the YFV17D yellow fever vaccine. The CDR3 runs from the conserved cysteine through the conserved F or W. The D gene is left open where the match is weak. Clone size is shown for a subset of rows, as once, few, many or a class of expanded clone.

TRBV4-3	NA	NA	TRBJ1-1	CASSQEGFRGGTEAFF	TGCGCCAGCAGCCAAGAAGGCTTCAGGGGAGGAACTGAAGCTTTCTTT
TRBV7-9	NA	TRBD1	TRBJ2-1	CASSHRDRAYNEQFF	TGTGCCAGCAGCCATCGGGACAGGGCCTACAATGAGCAGTTCTTC
TRBV6-5	NA	NA	TRBJ2-3	CASSYHREAPEDTQYF	TGTGCCAGCAGTTACCACCGTGAAGCGCCAGAGGATACGCAGTATTTT
TRBV12-3/TRBV12-4	few	NA	TRBJ2-3	CASSLFTPTGAQYF	TGTGCCAGCAGTTTATTTACTCCGACCGGGGCGCAGTATTTT
TRBV9	NA	TRBD2	TRBJ2-3	CASSPRIGGAGEYTDTQYF	TGTGCCAGCAGCCCTCGCATCGGGGGAGCGGGAGAATACACAGATACGCAGTATTTT
TRBV11-2	NA	TRBD2	TRBJ2-2	CASSSSGPANTGELFF	TGTGCCAGCAGCTCTAGCGGGCCTGCGAACACCGGGGAGCTGTTTTTT
TRBV11-2	NA	TRBD2	TRBJ2-7	CASSFLVRDSGFSYEQYF	TGTGCCAGCAGCTTTCTCGTCCGGGATAGCGGGTTCTCCTACGAGCAGTACTTC
TRBV4-3	few	NA	TRBJ1-1	CASSLYKGTANTEAFF	TGCGCCAGCAGCCTATATAAGGGAACCGCGAACACTGAAGCTTTCTTT
TRBV10-2	NA	NA	TRBJ2-5	CASSGRLVDETQYF	TGCGCCAGCAGTGGACGACTAGTAGATGAGACCCAGTACTTC
TRBV6-1	NA	NA	TRBJ2-5	CASSRTGFGEVFQETQYF	TGTGCCAGCAGCAGGACAGGTTTCGGGGAGGTCTTCCAAGAGACCCAGTACTTC
TRBV15	few	NA	TRBJ2-7	CATSRQGSYEQYF	TGTGCCACCAGCAGACAGGGATCCTACGAGCAGTACTTC
TRBV7-9	few	NA	TRBJ2-7	CASRFEGTYEQYF	TGTGCCAGCAGGTTCGAGGGGACCTACGAGCAGTACTTC
TRBV25-1	few	NA	TRBJ2-5	CASSDFGAGSRETQYF	TGTGCCAGCAGTGATTTTGGGGCAGGGAGTCGGGAGACCCAGTACTTC
TRBV7-2	NA	TRBD2	TRBJ2-7	CASSQLSGKHEQYF	TGTGCCAGCAGCCAGCTTAGCGGGAAGCACGAGCAGTACTTC
TRBV15	NA	TRBD2	TRBJ2-7	CATSESGSGGEQYF	TGTGCCACCAGCGAAAGCGGGAGTGGGGGCGAGCAGTACTTC
TRBV7-2	few	TRBD2	TRBJ2-1	CASSFIIKREAFF	TGTGCCAGCAGCTTCATAATCAAGCGGGAGGCGTTCTTC
TRBV12-3/TRBV12-4	few	NA	TRBJ1-6	CASSSRTDYNSPLHF	TGTGCCAGCAGTTCCCGGACAGACTATAATTCACCCCTCCACTTT
TRBV18	NA	NA	TRBJ2-2	CASSHAVTGELFF	TGTGCCAGCTCACATGCGGTTACCGGGGAGCTGTTTTTT
TRBV12-3/TRBV12-4	NA	NA	TRBJ2-1	CASSLMADEQFF	TGTGCCAGCAGCCTCATGGCGGATGAGCAGTTCTTC
TRBV7-2	NA	NA	TRBJ2-3	CASSQGPGVVDTQYF	TGTGCCAGCAGCCAAGGCCCGGGAGTTGTAGATACGCAGTATTTT
TRBV7-9	many	NA	TRBJ2-7	CASLGESPTYEQYF	TGTGCCAGCCTGGGTGAGTCCCCAACCTACGAGCAGTACTTC
TRBV5-1	NA	NA	TRBJ1-4	CASKPTATSEKLFF	TGCGCCAGCAAGCCGACGGCAACTTCTGAAAAACTGTTTTTT
TRBV20-1	NA	TRBD2	TRBJ2-3	CSAPGGLTSGRAVDTQYF	TGCAGTGCTCCAGGCGGCCTGACTAGCGGGAGGGCAGTGGATACGCAGTATTTT
TRBV28	NA	TRBD2	TRBJ2-3	CASRLAGGPGPDTQYF	TGTGCCAGCAGACTAGCGGGAGGGCCGGGGCCAGATACGCAGTATTTT
TRBV20-1	NA	NA	TRBJ1-2	CSAPNLDSYGYTF	TGCAGTGCTCCCAATTTAGACAGCTATGGCTACACCTTC
TRBV19	NA	NA	TRBJ2-6	CASSPLLDGDSGANVLTF	TGTGCCAGTAGTCCCCTATTGGACGGAGACTCTGGGGCCAACGTCCTGACTTTC
TRBV27	NA	NA	TRBJ2-7	CASSGGWGQYF	TGTGCCAGCAGTGGGGGATGGGGGCAGTACTTC
TRBV7-3	few	NA	TRBJ2-7	CASSHYSGYEQYF	TGTGCCAGCAGCCACTATAGCGGCTACGAGCAGTACTTC
TRBV7-9	NA	TRBD1	TRBJ1-1	CASSLGGTGGEAFF	TGTGCCAGCAGCTTAGGCGGGACAGGGGGCGAGGCTTTCTTT
TRBV12-3/TRBV12-4	NA	NA	TRBJ2-7	CASSTSVYEQYF	TGTGCCAGCAGTACGAGCGTCTACGAGCAGTACTTC
TRBV12-3/TRBV12-4	many	TRBD1	TRBJ2-7	CASSSPRKGANEQYF	TGTGCCAGCAGTTCCCCCCGCAAGGGGGCCAACGAGCAGTACTTC
TRBV7-2	NA	NA	TRBJ2-3	CASSRLGSTDTQYF	TGTGCCAGCAGCCGCCTCGGGAGCACAGATACGCAGTATTTT
TRBV7-9	few	TRBD2	TRBJ2-1	CASSSWTSGRVNEQFF	TGTGCCAGCAGCTCCTGGACTAGCGGGAGGGTCAATGAGCAGTTCTTC
TRBV20-1	few	TRBD2	TRBJ2-1	CSARTSGEGAYNEQFF	TGCAGTGCTAGGACTAGCGGAGAGGGCGCCTACAATGAGCAGTTCTTC
TRBV5-4	few	NA	TRBJ2-7	CAGRLGGQYF	TGTGCCGGCCGATTGGGGGGGCAGTACTTC
TRBV7-9	few	TRBD1	TRBJ2-4	CASSLGQGLAKNIQYF	TGTGCCAGCAGCCTGGGACAGGGGTTAGCCAAAAACATTCAGTACTTC
TRBV20-1	few	NA	TRBJ2-1	CSARDGGNNEQFF	TGCAGTGCTCGGGATGGTGGGAACAATGAGCAGTTCTTC
TRBV28	few	NA	TRBJ2-4	CASSLRSLAKNIQYF	TGTGCCAGCAGTTTAAGGAGTTTAGCCAAAAACATTCAGTACTTC
TRBV10-2	few	NA	TRBJ2-5	CASEKRRQETQYF	TGCGCCAGCGAAAAACGCCGCCAAGAGACCCAGTACTTC
TRBV6-5	few	TRBD1	TRBJ2-5	CASSYARGMGETQYF	TGTGCCAGCAGTTACGCCAGGGGGATGGGAGAGACCCAGTACTTC
TRBV27	NA	NA	TRBJ1-1	CASSPFGNTEAFF	TGTGCCAGCAGTCCGTTTGGGAACACTGAAGCTTTCTTT
TRBV20-1	NA	NA	TRBJ2-1	CSARDTEDNEQFF	TGCAGTGCTAGAGATACAGAAGACAATGAGCAGTTCTTC
TRBV6-5	few	NA	TRBJ2-1	CASSYHGRKNEQFF	TGTGCCAGCAGTTATCACGGCAGGAAGAATGAGCAGTTCTTC
TRBV7-9	few	NA	TRBJ2-7	CASSLSAETAPYF	TGTGCCAGCAGCTTATCAGCGGAAACTGCGCCGTACTTC
TRBV7-2	many	NA	TRBJ2-7	CASSPTTYEQYF	TGTGCCAGCAGCCCGACGACCTACGAGCAGTACTTC
TRBV20-1	many	TRBD1	TRBJ2-7	CSAFGTASEQYF	TGCAGTGCTTTCGGGACAGCGAGCGAGCAGTACTTC
TRBV21-1	many	NA	TRBJ2-3	CASSPTDTQYF	TGTGCCAGCAGCCCCACAGATACGCAGTATTTT